The entry below gives a single T cell receptor beta chain sequence along with its context. Template material for amplifying TCR beta CDR3 regions consisted of RNA transcripts. An initial round of RT-PCR targeting the TCR CDR3 relied on the HTBI primer set. TCRdb reprocessed the multiplex PCR reads with MiXCR, giving one entry per CDR3 protein. The repertoire consists of roughly 300,000 distinct CDR3 sequences, with roughly a fifth occurring once and the leading ten covering around half. The data belong to a study of T cells in Graves' hyperthyroidism and ophthalmopathy. V shed 8 bases and J shed 2 bases, with 10 bases lying between them. This CDR3 is 14 amino acids long.

Sequences were obtained from blood. This TCR derives from a woman aged 50 to 60 with Graves' hyperthyroidism. The chain is built from TRBV12-3 or TRBV12-4 and TRBJ2-6; D gene unclear. The chain's CDR3 is CASRLTAGANVLTF. For the CDR3, the DNA is TGTGCCAGCCGTCTAACAGCTGGGGCCAACGTCCTGACTTTC.